Listed below are T cell receptor beta chains from one sample, sequenced in a study of tumor-infiltrating lymphocytes in oesophageal squamous cell carcinoma. TCRdb ran MiXCR on the PCR reads and lists one entry per CDR3 protein. Of over 9,500 distinct CDR3 sequences listed, around 50% are singletons. The sequenced sample was esophageal tumor tissue. The receptor set was obtained from a male donor with esophageal squamous cell carcinoma. The conserved cysteine and the conserved F or W are not part of the CDR3 here.

V: TRBV14; J: TRBJ2-7; CDR3: AISHGLGTYGIEQY
V: TRBV12-3/TRBV12-4; J: TRBJ1-5; CDR3: ASSLPPRGPQH
V: TRBV7-8; J: TRBJ2-5; CDR3: ASSFLETQY
V: TRBV28; J: -; CDR3: ASSSPRSGSMQF
V: TRBV7-2; J: -; CDR3: ASSLSGGETQY
V: TRBV7-8; J: TRBJ2-2; CDR3: ASSPTIGELF
V: TRBV7-2; J: TRBJ2-7; CDR3: ASSLGSYEQY
V: TRBV6-1; J: TRBJ1-3; CDR3: ASSRQGANAKYYSGNTIY
V: TRBV7-3; J: TRBJ2-2; CDR3: ASSLNQYTGELF
V: TRBV7-3; J: TRBJ2-2; CDR3: ASSFRGQGGELF
V: TRBV11-2; J: TRBJ2-6; CDR3: ASSSFSGANVLT
V: TRBV20-1; J: TRBJ1-4; CDR3: SASSFGRKLF
V: TRBV28; J: TRBJ2-1; CDR3: ATVGTSGRGNEQF
V: TRBV10-2; J: TRBJ2-1; CDR3: ATIAPGDEQF
V: TRBV2; J: -; CDR3: ASSEQGYEQY
V: TRBV7-9; J: TRBJ2-4; CDR3: ASREGGLAKNIQY
V: TRBV7-2; J: -; CDR3: ASSLVPGSPTGELF
V: TRBV19; J: TRBJ2-1; CDR3: ASRGTSGYNEQF
V: TRBV7-6; J: TRBJ2-4; CDR3: ASSLRAGGTTGELY
V: TRBV7-6; J: TRBJ2-7; CDR3: ASSLVGLGSGEQY
V: TRBV25-1; J: TRBJ1-4; CDR3: ASSRGGSTNEKLF
V: TRBV5-6; J: TRBJ2-7; CDR3: ASSLAGTGFYEQY
V: TRBV19; J: TRBJ1-5; CDR3: ASTSRDRGQPQH
V: TRBV11-2; J: -; CDR3: ASSFRVIGGDEQY
V: TRBV7-6; J: TRBJ2-6; CDR3: ASSLEGAGGANVLT
V: TRBV7-2; J: TRBJ2-5; CDR3: ASSIGHYNEQY
V: TRBV6-1; J: TRBJ2-7; CDR3: ASRKGLAAYEQY
V: TRBV7-3; J: TRBJ2-5; CDR3: ASSPGTGANSPLH
V: TRBV7-8; J: TRBJ2-3; CDR3: ASSLGRADTQY
V: TRBV19; J: TRBJ1-5; CDR3: ATERGNQPQH
V: TRBV4-1; J: TRBJ1-5; CDR3: ASSQDGTEDQPQH
V: TRBV20-1; J: TRBJ2-3; CDR3: SSRRDGYTDTQY
V: TRBV27; J: TRBJ2-5; CDR3: ASSPGDSQETQY
V: TRBV7-2; J: TRBJ1-5; CDR3: ASSLRSGQPQH
V: TRBV6-2/TRBV6-3; J: -; CDR3: ASSKGVSYEQY
V: TRBV7-2; J: -; CDR3: ASSSAIPYEQY
V: TRBV6-6; J: TRBJ2-1; CDR3: ASSYSNWHVINNEQF
V: TRBV7-3; J: TRBJ2-1; CDR3: ASSYTSAGPYNEQF
V: TRBV5-5; J: TRBJ2-3; CDR3: ASSWLGLAGGDTQY
V: TRBV7-2; J: TRBJ2-1; CDR3: ASSVTSGVNNEQF
V: TRBV6-1; J: TRBJ2-6; CDR3: ASSETGFTANVLT
V: TRBV4-2; J: -; CDR3: ASSNSHQETQY
V: TRBV7-8; J: -; CDR3: ASTLAGDRETQY
V: TRBV7-3; J: TRBJ2-1; CDR3: ASSSTGGPYNEQF
V: TRBV10-3; J: TRBJ2-7; CDR3: AISEMTPSYEQY
V: TRBV7-6; J: TRBJ2-5; CDR3: ASSWGRQETQY
V: TRBV11-2; J: TRBJ2-5; CDR3: ASSWGLAGGSETQY
V: TRBV11-3; J: TRBJ2-3; CDR3: ASSLGKTGIVDTQY